The 6 T cell receptor beta chains below all came from one sample that was sequenced in a study of blood T cell repertoires in COVID-19. Profiled with immunoSEQ multiplex PCR; TCRdb holds only in-frame clones, not every one. Here the sample spans some 200,000 clones, around 87% being singletons. The specimen sequenced was peripheral blood. These receptors all come from a woman in her seventies with COVID-19, enrolled during active disease.

The gene calls are TRBV3-1 (or the pseudogene TRBV3-2) and TRBJ2-2; possibly TRBD2 for D (6 bases). Trimming cost V 7 bases and J 5 bases, with 14 bases left between them. Germline V CDR1 and CDR2: LGHDT, YNNKEL (reference sequence). The CDR3 has 14 amino acids. CDR3 loop: CASTPGVGTGELFF. DNA of the CDR3: TGTGCCAGCACCCCGGGAGTCGGGACCGGGGAGCTGTTTTTT.

The genes are TRBV7-3 and TRBJ1-1; 7 bases line up with TRBD1. CDR1 is SGHTA and CDR2 is FQGTGA in the germline V gene. The CDR3 totals 13 residues. V shed 4 bases, J shed 9 bases, and the junction held 8 bases outside the gene matches. The CDR3 region is CASSSNRQGKAFF. CDR3 sequence (DNA): TGTGCCAGCAGCTCAAATCGACAGGGTAAAGCTTTCTTT.

The gene calls are TRBV11-2 and TRBJ1-2; TRBD1 is a possible D gene (6 bases). The CDR3 is made up of 14 amino acids. Deletions cut 2 bases from V and 6 bases from J, with 13 bases between. The germline CDR1 and CDR2 sequences are SGHAT and FQNNGV. The CDR3 coding sequence is TGTGCCAGCAGCTTATCAGGGGCCGGCGATGGCTACACCTTC. Its protein is CASSLSGAGDGYTF.

This chain connects TRBV20-1 to TRBJ2-2; 7 bases fit TRBD2. This CDR3 contains 14 residues. Germline V gene lookup returns CDR1 DFQATT and CDR2 SNEGSKA (reference sequence). With 3 bases clipped from V and 2 bases from J, the junction kept 3 bases outside the gene matches. The CDR3 here is CSASPGGNTGELFF. The DNA of the CDR3 is TGCAGTGCTAGTCCGGGAGGAAACACCGGGGAGCTGTTTTTT.

The DNA of the CDR3 is TGTGCCAGCAGCCAAGGGTTGGCCACCGGGGAGCTGTTTTTT. Translation: CASSQGLATGELFF. This chain connects TRBV14 to TRBJ2-2; D call uncertain. Germline V gene data show CDR1 as SGHDN and CDR2 as FVKESK. Trimming stripped 1 base from V and 4 bases from J, with 7 bases between. The CDR3 length is 14 residues.

The chain employs TRBV5-1 and TRBJ2-1, with a tentative D call TRBD2 (5 bases). The CDR3 covers 17 residues. Between the trimmed V and J ends, which lost 0 bases and 9 bases, there was a span of 22 bases. CDR1 and CDR2 (germline): SGHRS, YFSETQ. The CDR3 region is CASSLGRGPGFNSEQFF. DNA of the CDR3: TGCGCCAGCAGCTTGGGGCGCGGGCCGGGGTTTAATAGTGAGCAGTTCTTC.